There are a few counts of the clone carrying this TCR beta chain. The antigen remains unidentified. The germline V gene has CDR1 SGHDN and CDR2 FVKESK. Trimming took 5 bases from V and 4 from J, leaving 9 bases between them. The length of the CDR3 is 13 residues. Together with a sample-barcoded 5' primer, a J-beta primer mix was included in a second PCR lasting about 6 to 11 cycles. Each cDNA molecule, via a template-switch adaptor with 12 random nucleotides, was tagged. Any given sample supplied a minimum of 2.5 million CDR3-containing paired-end reads. A single record per CDR3 protein comes from TCRdb applying MiXCR to the 5' RACE reads. The sample has about 1.4 million distinct CDR3 sequences; approximately 60% are singletons. This sample stems from a study of blood T cells in healthy people across ages. Points from the study as a whole: When set beside aged donors, long-lived donors presented more naive CD4+ cells and higher diversity. A strong correlation was seen between TCR beta diversity and naive T cell percentage.

Sequenced input: blood. The TCR originated in a man aged 18 to 30 in good health. This chain links TRBV14 with TRBJ2-1, with D maybe TRBD1 (5 bases). The CDR3 DNA reads TGTGCCAGCAGCTCGACAGTATACAATGAGCAGTTCTTC. Protein product: CASSSTVYNEQFF.